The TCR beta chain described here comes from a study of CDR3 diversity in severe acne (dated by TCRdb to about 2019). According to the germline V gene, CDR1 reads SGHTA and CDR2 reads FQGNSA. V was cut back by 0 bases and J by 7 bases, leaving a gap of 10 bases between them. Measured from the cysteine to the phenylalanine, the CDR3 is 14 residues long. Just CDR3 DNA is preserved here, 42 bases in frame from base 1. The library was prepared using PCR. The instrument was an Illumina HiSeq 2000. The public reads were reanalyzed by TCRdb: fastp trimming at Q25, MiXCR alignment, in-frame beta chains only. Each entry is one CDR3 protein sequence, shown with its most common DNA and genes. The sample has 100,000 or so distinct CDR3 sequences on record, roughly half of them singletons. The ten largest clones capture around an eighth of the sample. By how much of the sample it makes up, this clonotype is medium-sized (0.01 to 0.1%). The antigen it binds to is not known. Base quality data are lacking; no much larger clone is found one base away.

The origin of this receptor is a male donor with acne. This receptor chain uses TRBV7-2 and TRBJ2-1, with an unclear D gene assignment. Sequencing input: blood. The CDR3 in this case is CASSLASRGNEQFF. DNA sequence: TGTGCCAGCAGCTTAGCATCTCGAGGAAATGAGCAGTTCTTC.